Each of the 26 T cell receptor beta chains below was sequenced from the same sample in a study of cytomegalovirus exposure and HLA in healthy donors. This PCR relied on a set of 60 Vbeta primers and 13 Jbeta primers. Produced via immunoSEQ multiplex PCR; TCRdb's table is partial and in-frame only. The sample lists some 130,000 clones; roughly 68% were seen once. The sample consisted of PBMCs. These receptors came from a woman aged 45-60 years in good health and CMV-seropositive.

This sequence joins TRBV5-4 and TRBJ1-1, with TRBD1 as a possible D gene (6 bases). This CDR3 has 15 residues. CDR1 and CDR2 (germline): SGHNT, YYREEE (reference sequence). V dropped 4 bases and J dropped 2 bases, with 15 bases sitting between them. The CDR3 DNA reads TGTGCCAGCAGCCCAAGACAGGAGATAAACACTGAAGCTTTCTTT. Its translation: CASSPRQEINTEAFF.

The chain joins TRBV2 to TRBJ2-3; 10 bases map to TRBD2. The germline V gene has CDR1 SNHLY and CDR2 FYNNEI. CDR3 length: 15 residues. V gave up 1 base and J gave up 5 bases; unmatched junction bases: 3. CDR3 sequence (DNA): TGTGCCAGCAGTGAAGGGGAGCGGGGGGGAGATACGCAGTATTTT. This encodes CASSEGERGGDTQYF.

This clone was seen only a few times. The V gene is TRBV29-1, the J gene TRBJ1-6, with 8 bases aligning to TRBD1. This CDR3 has 14 amino acids. Trimming at V came to 7 bases and at J to 10 bases, leaving 12 bases not matched to a gene. CDR1 SQVTM and CDR2 ANQGSEA come from the germline V gene. The CDR3 coding sequence is TGCAGCGCTATGACAGGGGCCCGGGGGTCACCCCTCCACTTT. Translating it yields CSAMTGARGSPLHF.

The V gene is TRBV5-6, the J gene TRBJ2-7; D remains ambiguous. The CDR3 runs 14 residues. Trimming shortened V by 4 bases and J by 4 bases, and 15 bases separated the two germline ends. The germline V gene encodes CDR1 SGHDT and CDR2 YYEEEE. CDR3 sequence: CASSPLNAEYEQYF. Here the CDR3 DNA reads TGTGCCAGCAGCCCCCTGAATGCGGAGTACGAGCAGTACTTC.

This sequence joins TRBV5-5 and TRBJ1-6; perhaps TRBD1 as D (5 bases). CDR1 and CDR2 from the germline V gene are SGHKS and YYEKEE (reference sequence). This CDR3 has 14 residues. Deletions cut 3 bases from V and 12 bases from J, with 16 bases between. The CDR3 here is CASSSPRGVKPLHF. The DNA of the CDR3 is TGTGCCAGCAGCTCCCCGCGGGGGGTCAAACCCCTCCACTTT.

The chain has TRBV15 and TRBJ2-5; 9 bases fit TRBD1. V shed 3 bases and J 4 bases; nucleotides not matched to a gene: 6. CDR3 length: 15 residues. Germline CDR1 reads LNHNV; CDR2 reads YYDKDF (reference sequence). The CDR3 loop is CATSRDRGGGETQYF. The DNA for the CDR3 is TGTGCCACCAGCAGGGACAGGGGAGGAGGAGAGACCCAGTACTTC.

The gene calls are TRBV6-5 and TRBJ1-4; TRBD1 matches 7 bases. CDR1 is MNHEY, CDR2 SVGAGI, per germline. V lost 6 bases to trimming and J lost 6 bases; unmatched junction nucleotides: 10. The CDR3 has 15 residues. In DNA, the CDR3 is TGTGCCAGCAGCCGACACAGGGGCGGGGATGAAAAACTGTTTTTT. Translation: CASSRHRGGDEKLFF.

The chain carries TRBV7-8 and TRBJ1-1; 7 bases are shared with TRBD1. There are 13 residues in the CDR3. Trimming removed 2 bases from V and 11 bases from J; junction bases left unmatched: 8. Per the germline V gene, CDR1 is SGHVS and CDR2 is FQNEAQ. Here the CDR3 reads CASSLLDRLEAFF. CDR3 sequence (DNA): TGTGCCAGCAGCTTATTGGACAGGTTGGAGGCTTTCTTT.

CDR3 in amino acids: CAIRGQGLSEQYF. CDR3 bases: TGTGCCATAAGGGGACAGGGATTGAGCGAGCAGTACTTC. V and J are TRBV10-3 and TRBJ2-7; 9 positions match TRBD1. With V trimmed by 9 bases and J by 6 bases, 9 bases remained unmatched. CDR1 ENHRY and CDR2 SYGVKD come from the germline V gene. The CDR3 consists of 13 residues.

This clone was picked up a small number of times. The V call is TRBV7-6, the J call TRBJ1-1; 10 nucleotides align to TRBD1. The CDR3 runs 12 residues. Looked up from germline, CDR1 is SGHVS and CDR2 is FNYEAQ. The trim removed 5 bases at V and 6 bases at J, leaving 0 bases unmatched. The CDR3: CASSGTGAEAFF. The CDR3, as DNA: TGTGCCAGCAGCGGGACAGGGGCTGAAGCTTTCTTT.

The J gene is TRBJ1-5, the V gene TRBV14, with 7 bases identical to TRBD1. V trimming: 1 base; J trimming: 4 bases; junction bases outside the gene matches: 1. The CDR3 totals 14 residues. Germline assignment: CDR1 SGHDN and CDR2 FVKESK. The CDR3 DNA reads TGTGCCAGCAGCCAAGGACAGGGTAATCAGCCCCAGCATTTT. Encoded protein: CASSQGQGNQPQHF. The full variable domain, with the rest looked up from reference TRBV14 and TRBJ1-5, is EAGVTQFPSHSVIEKGQTVTLRCDPISGHDNLYWYRRVMGKEIKFLLHFVKESKQDESGMPNNRFLAERTGGTYSTLKVQPAELEDSGVYFCASSQGQGNQPQHFGDGTRLSIL.

The genes are TRBV7-8 and TRBJ1-4; 10 nucleotides match TRBD1. V gave up 5 bases and J gave up 6 bases; unmatched junction bases: 3. Germline lookup yields CDR1 SGHVS and CDR2 FQNEAQ. The CDR3 has 14 residues. The CDR3 DNA sequence: TGTGCCAGCAGCGGGGACAGGGGATATGAAAAACTGTTTTTT. Translating gives CASSGDRGYEKLFF.

The V and J genes are TRBV29-1 and TRBJ1-4; D unresolved. CDR1 and CDR2 from the germline V gene are SQVTM and ANQGSEA. Trimming stripped 4 bases from V and 3 bases from J, with 12 bases between. The CDR3 is 14 residues long. In DNA form, the CDR3 reads TGCAGCGTTGTAGCGGGCAGCGCTAATGAAAAACTGTTTTTT. Protein product: CSVVAGSANEKLFF.

This chain connects TRBV5-5 to TRBJ1-2; possible D gene TRBD1, 6 bases. The CDR3 runs 14 residues. Germline assignment: CDR1 SGHKS and CDR2 YYEKEE (reference sequence). The V and J ends lost 7 bases and 4 bases respectively, with 17 bases between them. Here the CDR3 DNA reads TGTGCCAGCTCACCTACAGGGCCACTCTATGGCTACACCTTC. Translated, it gives CASSPTGPLYGYTF.

V is TRBV2 and J is TRBJ1-4, with 9 bases fitting TRBD1. The CDR3 sequence is 15 residues long. Germline assignment: CDR1 SNHLY and CDR2 FYNNEI. The trim removed 4 bases at V and 7 bases at J, leaving 7 bases unmatched. The CDR3 DNA follows: TGTGCCAGCAGTGTAAATACAGGGGGCGTTGAAAAACTGTTTTTT. Translated, it gives CASSVNTGGVEKLFF. Full variable domain (remainder filled in from reference TRBV2 and TRBJ1-4): EPEVTQTPSHQVTQMGQEVILRCVPISNHLYFYWYRQILGQKVEFLVSFYNNEISEKSEIFDDQFSVERPDGSNFTLKIRSTKLEDSAMYFCASSVNTGGVEKLFFGSGTQLSVL.

The genes are TRBV9 and TRBJ2-2, with D possibly being TRBD1 (6 bases). Trimming removed 6 bases at V and 3 bases at J, with 12 bases between. This CDR3 spans 14 amino acids. The germline V gene encodes CDR1 SGDLS and CDR2 YYNGEE. As DNA, the CDR3 is TGTGCCAGCAACCCGACAGGCCACACCGGGGAGCTGTTTTTT. Its protein product is CASNPTGHTGELFF.

The rearrangement joins TRBV30 to TRBJ1-1; tentatively, D is TRBD1 (5 bases). Germline V gene sequence: CDR1 GTSNPN, CDR2 SVGIG (reference sequence). V was clipped by 2 bases and J by 6 bases, with 16 bases between them. The CDR3 sequence is 14 residues long. The CDR3 coding sequence is TGTGCCTGGAGTCTGGGGCAGGGCTTCTCTGAAGCTTTCTTT. It is translated as CAWSLGQGFSEAFF.

The V call is TRBV7-2, the J call TRBJ1-6; TRBD1 matches 10 bases. CDR3 size: 15 residues. Germline CDR1 SGHTA, CDR2 FQGNSA. Losses at the gene ends were 5 bases for V and 6 bases for J; bases not matched to a gene: 4. This CDR3 reads CASSDRTGGNSPLHF. CDR3 in DNA: TGTGCCAGCAGCGACAGGACAGGGGGTAATTCACCCCTCCACTTT. Drawing the rest from reference TRBV7-2 and TRBJ1-6, the complete variable domain is GAGVSQSPSNKVTEKGKDVELRCDPISGHTALYWYRQSLGQGLEFLIYFQGNSAPDKSGLPSDRFSAERTGGSVSTLTIQRTQQEDSAVYLCASSDRTGGNSPLHFGNGTRLTVT.

This clone showed up just a few times. V is TRBV11-2 and J is TRBJ2-7; 7 bases map to TRBD1. After removal of 5 bases from V and 4 bases from J, the junction contained 5 bases not matched to a gene. This CDR3 contains 13 residues. In germline, CDR1 is SGHAT, CDR2 FQNNGV. The CDR3 DNA is TGTGCCAGCAGCGGGGACAGCCCATACGAGCAGTACTTC. It codes for CASSGDSPYEQYF.

The chain couples TRBV2 to TRBJ1-1; D is possibly TRBD1 (5 bases). The germline V and J ends were trimmed by 4 bases and 0 bases, with 12 bases remaining between them. Germline loops: CDR1 SNHLY, CDR2 FYNNEI. The CDR3 extends over 15 amino acids. Written as DNA, the CDR3 is TGTGCCAGCAGTGCTCAGGGATCCATGAACACTGAAGCTTTCTTT. Translated, it gives CASSAQGSMNTEAFF.

With respect to this clone: This same CDR3 is encoded by further DNA sequences in the sample. V usage is TRBV19 and J usage is TRBJ2-7; TRBD1 is a possible D gene (5 bases). The germline gives CDR1 LNHDA, CDR2 SQIVND (reference sequence). The CDR3 runs 13 residues. The ends were cut back, 3 bases at V and 2 bases at J, with 8 bases in the middle. This CDR3 is CASSIQGAYEQYF. The CDR3 bases are TGTGCCAGTAGTATCCAGGGTGCCTACGAGCAGTACTTC.

The chain carries TRBV30 and TRBJ2-7, with a possible D match to TRBD2 (5 bases). V lost 3 bases and J lost 4, with 13 bases in between. The germline CDR1 and CDR2 sequences are GTSNPN and SVGIG (reference sequence). The CDR3 loop spans 13 amino acids. The CDR3 DNA is TGTGCCTGGAGACAAAGCGGTACGTACGAGCAGTACTTC. Protein sequence: CAWRQSGTYEQYF.

This CDR3 is CASTKPSRGGPYGYTF. The CDR3 nucleotides read TGTGCCAGTACCAAACCCTCCCGGGGAGGGCCCTATGGCTACACCTTC. The V call is TRBV19, the J call TRBJ1-2; unclear D gene. The CDR3 is made up of 16 amino acids. Deletions cut 7 bases from V and 4 bases from J, with 22 bases between. Germline CDR1 reads LNHDA; CDR2 reads SQIVND (reference sequence).

This clone has only one observation. The chain links TRBV5-1 to TRBJ2-1; a possible D gene is TRBD1 (5 bases). The CDR3 runs 15 residues. Germline CDR1 SGHRS, CDR2 YFSETQ. V shed 0 bases and J shed 9 bases, with 16 bases lying between them. The CDR3 DNA reads TGCGCCAGCAGCTTGGTTCAGGGCGGCGTGGGTGAGCAGTTCTTC. Translation gives CASSLVQGGVGEQFF.

CDR3 amino acids: CASSAHSGTYNEQFF. CDR3 DNA sequence: TGTGCCAGCAGCGCCCATAGCGGGACCTACAATGAGCAGTTCTTC. The chain links TRBV7-2 to TRBJ2-1; TRBD2 matches at 8 bases. The CDR3 totals 15 residues. Losses at the gene ends were 5 bases for V and 2 bases for J; bases not matched to a gene: 5. Germline values: CDR1 SGHTA, CDR2 FQGNSA.

The chain carries TRBV7-9 and TRBJ2-5; D is uncertain. CDR1 and CDR2 (germline): SEHNR, FQNEAQ (reference sequence). This CDR3 spans 13 amino acids. V lost 1 base, J lost 3 bases, and 6 bases lay in between. As DNA, the CDR3 is TGTGCCAGCAGCTTAGGTTCAGAAGAGACCCAGTACTTC. Protein: CASSLGSEETQYF.